Shown below are 2 T cell receptor beta chains from a single sample sequenced in a study of blood T cell repertoires in COVID-19. Measured with immunoSEQ multiplex PCR; TCRdb has only the in-frame clones, and not every one. Found here are over 150,000 clones, about 85% of them singletons; the top ten hold approximately 1%. Sequencing was performed on peripheral blood. These receptors all stem from a man aged 30-40 years with acute or convalescent COVID-19.

This chain links TRBV28 with TRBJ2-7; 9 positions match TRBD2. V lost 3 bases and J lost 2; bases outside the gene matches: 5. CDR3 length: 15 amino acids. Germline V gene data show CDR1 as MDHEN and CDR2 as SYDVKM. Here the CDR3 reads CASSLASGTAYEQYF. In DNA form, the CDR3 reads TGTGCCAGCAGTTTGGCTAGCGGGACCGCCTACGAGCAGTACTTC.

The rearrangement uses TRBV5-8 and TRBJ1-2, with D tentatively TRBD1 (5 bases). Germline V CDR1 and CDR2: SGHTS, YDEGEE. The CDR3 loop spans 18 amino acids. The ends were cut back, 4 bases at V and 0 bases at J, with 22 bases in the middle. The CDR3 spells CASSNYDGRVGPNYGYTF. In DNA form, the CDR3 reads TGTGCCAGCAGCAATTATGACGGCAGGGTAGGACCTAACTATGGCTACACCTTC.